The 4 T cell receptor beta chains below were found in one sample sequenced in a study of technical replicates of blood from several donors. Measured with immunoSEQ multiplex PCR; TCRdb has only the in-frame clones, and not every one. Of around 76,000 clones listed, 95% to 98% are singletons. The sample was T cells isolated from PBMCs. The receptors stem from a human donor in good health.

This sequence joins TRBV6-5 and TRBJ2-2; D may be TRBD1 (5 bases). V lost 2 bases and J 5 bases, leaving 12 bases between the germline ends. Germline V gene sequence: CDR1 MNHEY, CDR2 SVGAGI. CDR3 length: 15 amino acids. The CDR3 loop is CASSYNQGITGELFF. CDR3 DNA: TGTGCCAGCAGTTACAACCAGGGAATAACCGGGGAGCTGTTTTTT.

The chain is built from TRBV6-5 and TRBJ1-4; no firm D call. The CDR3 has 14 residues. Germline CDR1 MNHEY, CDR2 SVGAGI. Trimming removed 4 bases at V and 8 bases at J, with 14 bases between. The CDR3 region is CASSSVREGEKLFF. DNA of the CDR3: TGTGCCAGCAGTTCGGTACGGGAAGGGGAAAAACTGTTTTTT.

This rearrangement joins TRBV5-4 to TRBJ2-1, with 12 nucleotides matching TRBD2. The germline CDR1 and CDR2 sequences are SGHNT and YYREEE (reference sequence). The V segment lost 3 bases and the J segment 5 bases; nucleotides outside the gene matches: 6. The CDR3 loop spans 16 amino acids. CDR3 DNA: TGTGCCAGCAGCTGGGCACTAGCGGGAGGAAACAATGAGCAGTTCTTC. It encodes CASSWALAGGNNEQFF.

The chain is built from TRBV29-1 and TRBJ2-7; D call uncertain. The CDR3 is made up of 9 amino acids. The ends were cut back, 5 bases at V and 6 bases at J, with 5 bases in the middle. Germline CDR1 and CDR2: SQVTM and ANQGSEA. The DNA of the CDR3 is TGCAGCGTTTCCCTCGAGCAGTACTTC. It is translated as CSVSLEQYF.